Listed here is a single TCR beta chain. The CDR3 covers 16 residues. Germline CDR1 reads SGHTA; CDR2 reads FQGNSA. With 1 base clipped from V and 6 bases from J, the junction kept 10 bases outside the gene matches. The data derive from a study of technical replicates of blood from a few donors. The table came from immunoSEQ multiplex PCR; TCRdb's copy has only in-frame clones and leaves some out. The sample contains roughly 60,000 clones, about 95% of which appear only once. This TCR was recovered from a human donor in good health. Some clones in this sample may be carry-over from other donors' samples. Sequences were obtained from PBMCs. The V call is TRBV7-2, the J call TRBJ2-7, with 9 bases lining up with TRBD2. For the CDR3, the DNA is TGTGCCAGCAGCTTAGGATTGGGGACTAGCCCTCTCGAGCAGTACTTC. It translates to CASSLGLGTSPLEQYF.